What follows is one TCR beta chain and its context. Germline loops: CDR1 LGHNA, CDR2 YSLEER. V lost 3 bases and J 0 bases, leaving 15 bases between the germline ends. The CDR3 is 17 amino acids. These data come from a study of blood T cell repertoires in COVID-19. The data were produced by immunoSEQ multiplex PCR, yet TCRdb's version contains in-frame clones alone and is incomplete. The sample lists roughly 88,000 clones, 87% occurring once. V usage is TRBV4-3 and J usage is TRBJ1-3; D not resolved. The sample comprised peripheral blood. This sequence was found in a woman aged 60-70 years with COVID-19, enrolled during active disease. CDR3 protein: CASSHSLLRGSGNTIYF. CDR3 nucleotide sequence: TGCGCCAGCAGCCACTCCCTCCTCCGAGGCTCTGGAAACACCATATATTTT.